This T cell receptor beta chain was profiled in a study of blood T cells in healthy people across ages. The germline gives CDR1 SQVTM, CDR2 ANQGSEA. This CDR3 contains 14 residues. Trimming removed 1 base from V and 7 bases from J; junction bases left unmatched: 7. Sample-barcoded 5' priming and a J-beta primer mix drove a second PCR of roughly 6 to 12 cycles. MiXCR, applied by TCRdb to the 5' RACE reads, yields one record per CDR3 protein. The sample records under 1,100,000 distinct CDR3 sequences, approximately 26% being singletons. This clonotype was seen more than once but under ten times. No antigen is known for it. Every donor gave 9 to 10 milliliters of peripheral blood. Extractions gave at least 5 micrograms of total RNA per sample. Regarding the study as a whole: In older individuals, TCR beta diversity per million T cells was lower, falling roughly linearly with age. A greater number of naive CD4+ cells and higher diversity distinguished long-lived donors from aged donors.

These same data were also listed under a study on T cells of mothers and their children.

Sequencing used blood. The sequence was collected from a girl aged 2 to 9 in good health. The V gene is TRBV29-1, the J gene TRBJ2-1; the match to TRBD2 covers 7 bases. Here the CDR3 DNA reads TGCAGCGTTGAAGTACATGGGACTACGAATGAGCAGTTCTTC. Its protein is CSVEVHGTTNEQFF.